These 29 T cell receptor beta chains share one sample of origin, sequenced in a study of blood T cells in healthy people across ages (dated by TCRdb to between 2015 and 2017). Library preparation was by 5' RACE. A second PCR of roughly 6 to 11 cycles was run with a J-beta primer mix and a sample-barcoded 5' primer. TCRdb redid the processing of the public reads, applying fastp at Q25 and MiXCR, and retained in-frame beta chains. Entries are consolidated by CDR3 protein sequence, retaining the most common genes and DNA. This sample holds fewer than 2,000,000 distinct CDR3 sequences; 30% to 40% were observed only once. The leading ten clones occupy roughly 23% of the sample. Sequencing was carried out using blood. All receptors derive from a human donor in good health.

This clonotype was seen just once. The V and J genes are TRBV6-1 and TRBJ2-7; no definite D call. The CDR3 runs to 15 residues. V shed 3 bases and J shed 10 bases, with 22 bases lying between them. The germline V gene has CDR1 MNHNS and CDR2 SASEGT. CDR3 amino acids: CASSDEIVGQEAQYF. CDR3 DNA: TGTGCCAGCAGTGATGAGATTGTGGGCCAAGAGGCCCAGTACTTC.

This rearrangement joins TRBV12-3 or TRBV12-4 to TRBJ1-2; D is unclear. The CDR3 is made up of 13 amino acids. V was cut by 1 base and J by 4 bases, with 7 bases left in between. CDR3 region: CASSLGYVYGYTF. Written as DNA, the CDR3 is TGTGCCAGCAGTTTAGGCTACGTCTATGGCTACACCTTC.

This clonotype was detected a few times. This rearrangement joins TRBV20-1 to TRBJ2-1; D is ambiguous. The V gene's germline CDR1 is DFQATT and CDR2 SNEGSKA (reference sequence). The CDR3 extends over 14 amino acids. Trimming shortened V by 0 bases and J by 8 bases, and 14 bases separated the two germline ends. DNA for the CDR3: TGCAGTGCTAGAGACCCCAACGCCGTGTATGAGCAGTTCTTC. Translated: CSARDPNAVYEQFF.

The rearrangement uses TRBV10-3 and TRBJ2-5; D unclear. V lost 10 bases, J lost 5 bases, and 11 bases lay in between. Germline values: CDR1 ENHRY, CDR2 SYGVKD. CDR3 length: 11 amino acids. The CDR3 here is CATAVGETQYF. CDR3 bases: TGTGCCACCGCAGTCGGTGAGACCCAGTACTTC.

This rearrangement joins TRBV2 to TRBJ2-5; a possible D gene is TRBD1 (5 bases). The end of the DNA fits TRBJ2-7 better, so the J call may be wrong. Germline V gives CDR1 SNHLY, CDR2 FYNNEI. The CDR3 is 14 residues long. The CDR3 loop is CASSEALQGFEQYF. In DNA form, the CDR3 reads TGTGCCAGCAGTGAAGCGCTTCAGGGTTTCGAGCAGTACTTC.

This clonotype occurred a few times. The chain links TRBV7-8 to TRBJ1-3; 10 bases are shared with TRBD1. CDR3 length: 16 residues. CDR1 SGHVS and CDR2 FQNEAQ come from the germline V gene. V lost 3 bases to trimming and J lost 4 bases; unmatched junction nucleotides: 6. The CDR3 bases are TGTGCCAGCAGCTTGACAGGGGGCGAAATGGGAAACACCATATATTTT. It encodes CASSLTGGEMGNTIYF.

As concerns this clonotype: This may stem from a read error, because a much larger clone lies one nucleotide away. The chain joins TRBV7-2 to TRBJ2-5; 7 positions agree with TRBD1. Germline values: CDR1 SGHTA, CDR2 FQGNSA. The CDR3 runs to 15 residues. CDR3 residues: CANSLRGGLVETQYF. Here the CDR3 DNA reads TGTGCCAACAGCTTAAGAGGGGGCCTCGTAGAGACCCAGTACTTC.

The chain is built from TRBV15 and TRBJ2-3, with no clear D. Trimming left V 3 bases short and J 7 bases short, with 8 bases between. This CDR3 has 12 residues. Germline lookup yields CDR1 LNHNV and CDR2 YYDKDF (reference sequence). CDR3 sequence (DNA): TGTGCCACCAGCAGTGGCGGCAATACGCAGTATTTT. Residues: CATSSGGNTQYF.

The chain employs TRBV6-5 and TRBJ2-3; possible D gene TRBD2, 5 bases. V was pared by 0 bases and J by 0 bases, with 10 bases between. Germline assignment: CDR1 MNHEY and CDR2 SVGAGI. This CDR3 is built from 16 residues. CDR3 loop: CASSYSPSPSTDTQYF. CDR3 DNA sequence: TGTGCCAGCAGTTACTCGCCTAGCCCGAGCACAGATACGCAGTATTTT.

The chain has TRBV5-1 and TRBJ2-3, with 9 nucleotides matching TRBD2. This CDR3 contains 15 residues. CDR1 and CDR2 from the germline V gene are SGHRS and YFSETQ. The V gene end was trimmed by 5 bases and the J gene end by 2 bases; junction bases not matched to a gene: 6. In DNA, the CDR3 is TGCGCCAGCAGAGGAGCGGGGGGCCCCACAGATACGCAGTATTTT. Its translation is CASRGAGGPTDTQYF.

On this clonotype itself: The junction shows a germline mismatch at one end, possibly a read error. The chain is built from TRBV11-2 and TRBJ2-7; D gene uncertain. Germline V CDR1 and CDR2: SGHAT, FQNNGV. The CDR3 sequence is 14 residues long. CDR3 in DNA: TGTACCAGCAGCTTAATCACCGAATCCTACGAGCAGTACTTC. Its translation: CTSSLITESYEQYF.

The chain employs TRBV12-3 or TRBV12-4 and TRBJ2-2; TRBD2 aligns across 8 bases. Trimming removed 3 bases from V and 7 bases from J; junction bases left unmatched: 13. The CDR3 is made up of 17 amino acids. This chain's CDR3 is CASSLQVGGAHGGELFF. For the CDR3, the DNA is TGTGCCAGCAGTTTGCAAGTCGGGGGGGCCCACGGCGGGGAGCTGTTTTTT.

With respect to this clonotype: The junction differs from germline at one of its ends, possibly a read error. The chain uses TRBV7-8 and TRBJ2-4, with TRBD2 identical over 12 bases. Germline CDR1 reads SGHVS; CDR2 reads FQNEAQ. The CDR3 is 17 amino acids. The CDR3 DNA reads TGTGCCGGCAGCGCGACTAGCGGGGGACAATATGGAGACATTCAGTACTTC. It translates to CAGSATSGGQYGDIQYF.

The V gene is TRBV10-3, the J gene TRBJ2-4, with 11 positions matching TRBD2. CDR3 length: 15 amino acids. V shed 6 bases, J shed 13 bases, and the junction held 14 bases outside the gene matches. Germline CDR1 and CDR2: ENHRY and SYGVKD. The CDR3 is CAIRRDSGGVDEQYF. Here the CDR3 DNA reads TGTGCCATCAGAAGGGATAGCGGGGGGGTCGATGAGCAGTACTTC.

The V call is TRBV6-5, the J call TRBJ1-2, with 9 bases aligning to TRBD1. This CDR3 is built from 15 residues. Trimming at V came to 2 bases and at J to 8 bases, leaving 9 bases not matched to a gene. Germline assignment: CDR1 MNHEY and CDR2 SVGAGI. CDR3 residues: CASSYLQTGGRGYTF. The DNA of the CDR3 is TGTGCCAGCAGTTACCTACAGACAGGGGGTCGGGGCTACACCTTC.

This clonotype has more than one count but fewer than ten. V is TRBV24-1 and J is TRBJ2-1; TRBD2 matches at 11 bases. V lost 5 bases, J lost 4 bases, and 9 bases stayed unmatched. The CDR3 loop spans 17 amino acids. Per the germline V gene, CDR1 is KGHDR and CDR2 is SFDVKD. DNA for the CDR3: TGTGCCACCAGTGGTGTAAGTGGGACTAGCGGTTACAATGAGCAGTTCTTC. Amino acid sequence: CATSGVSGTSGYNEQFF.

The chain employs TRBV15 and TRBJ2-1; D is ambiguous. CDR3 length: 16 residues. CDR1 and CDR2 (germline): LNHNV, YYDKDF (reference sequence). V dropped 5 bases and J dropped 0 bases, with 14 bases sitting between them. The CDR3 here is CATSESGQSSYNEQFF. DNA for the CDR3: TGTGCCACCAGCGAGTCAGGCCAGAGCTCCTACAATGAGCAGTTCTTC.

V and J are TRBV4-2 and TRBJ2-7; 9 bases match TRBD1. V lost 2 bases to trimming and J lost 6 bases; unmatched junction nucleotides: 8. CDR3 size: 15 residues. Germline CDR1 reads LGHNA; CDR2 reads YNFKEQ. The CDR3 DNA reads TGTGCCAGCAGCCAAAACCGGGACAGGGTAACCGAGCAGTACTTC. Translated, it gives CASSQNRDRVTEQYF.

The chain is built from TRBV2 and TRBJ2-7, with a tentative D call TRBD1 (6 bases). The germline CDR1 and CDR2 sequences are SNHLY and FYNNEI. This CDR3 contains 15 residues. The V end was cut by 9 bases, the J end by 0 bases, with 18 bases between. CDR3 sequence (DNA): TGTGCCAGTAGACAAAACAGGGAACCCTCCTACGAGCAGTACTTC. Encoded protein: CASRQNREPSYEQYF.

This clonotype turned up a few times. The chain joins TRBV27 to TRBJ1-2; D remains unclear. The V end was cut by 3 bases, the J end by 8 bases, with 13 bases between. The CDR3 has 13 amino acids. The germline CDR1 and CDR2 sequences are MNHEY and SMNVEV (reference sequence). The CDR3 DNA reads as TGTGCCAGCAGTTTTTCAGATATGTCCGGCTACACCTTC. Its protein is CASSFSDMSGYTF.

The chain carries TRBV25-1 and TRBJ2-3, with 7 bases matching TRBD1. Germline V CDR1 and CDR2: MGHDK, SYGVNS. V lost 3 bases and J lost 2; bases outside the gene matches: 11. This CDR3 comprises 17 residues. CDR3 protein: CASSDPFGTDITDTQYF. The CDR3 DNA reads as TGTGCCAGCAGTGATCCTTTCGGGACAGATATCACAGATACGCAGTATTTT.

This rearrangement joins TRBV10-3 to TRBJ1-1, with D possibly matching TRBD1 (6 bases). CDR1 ENHRY and CDR2 SYGVKD come from the germline V gene. The CDR3 is made up of 13 amino acids. Trimming stripped 8 bases from V and 0 bases from J, with 10 bases between. The CDR3 reads CAIRTDMNTEAFF. As DNA, the CDR3 is TGTGCCATCCGGACAGATATGAACACTGAAGCTTTCTTT.

The chain uses TRBV7-2 and TRBJ2-5, with D unresolved. The better agreement between TRBJ2-7 and the DNA end casts doubt on the J call. Germline CDR1 and CDR2: SGHTA and FQGNSA. The CDR3 contains 15 residues. The CDR3 protein is CASSYLVSPFYEQYF. CDR3 nucleotide sequence: TGTGCCAGCAGCTACCTGGTCAGCCCGTTCTACGAGCAGTACTTC.

V gene TRBV5-1 combines with J gene TRBJ2-3; the match to TRBD2 covers 7 bases. After removal of 4 bases from V and 3 bases from J, the junction contained 11 bases not matched to a gene. This CDR3 region has 16 residues. Germline V lookup: CDR1 SGHRS, CDR2 YFSETQ. As DNA, the CDR3 is TGCGCCAGCAGCCCTTTAAGCGGGGCTTATACAGATACGCAGTATTTT. It is translated as CASSPLSGAYTDTQYF.

V is TRBV4-3 and J is TRBJ2-5, with D maybe TRBD2 (5 bases). Per germline, CDR1 LGHNA and CDR2 YSLEER. This CDR3 has 17 amino acids. V dropped 0 bases and J dropped 3 bases, with 17 bases sitting between them. CDR3 sequence reads: CASSQDRGFGSKETQYF. In DNA, the CDR3 is TGCGCCAGCAGCCAAGATCGGGGTTTTGGTAGCAAAGAGACCCAGTACTTC.

There are a few counts of this clonotype. V and J are TRBV7-2 and TRBJ2-5; D uncertain. The V gene lost 1 base and the J gene lost 1 base, with 10 bases spanning the gap. This CDR3 spans 15 amino acids. The germline gives CDR1 SGHTA, CDR2 FQGNSA. CDR3 residues: CASSLVVTRQETQYF. CDR3 DNA: TGTGCCAGCAGCTTAGTAGTCACGCGCCAAGAGACCCAGTACTTC.

The chain combines TRBV12-3 or TRBV12-4 with TRBJ2-1; D perhaps matches TRBD2 (7 bases). V lost 1 base, J lost 1 base, and 17 bases lay in between. The CDR3 covers 18 residues. CDR3 coding DNA: TGTGCCAGCAGTTTAGTGCGGGGGCCCGTAAGGTCCTACAATGAGCAGTTCTTC. Protein: CASSLVRGPVRSYNEQFF.

The rearrangement joins TRBV5-1 to TRBJ1-4, with D unclear. The germline V gene encodes CDR1 SGHRS and CDR2 YFSETQ. The CDR3 has 15 residues. V was pared by 4 bases and J by 0 bases, with 10 bases between. The DNA for the CDR3 is TGCGCCAGCAGCCCGAGAAGGGCAACTAATGAAAAACTGTTTTTT. It encodes CASSPRRATNEKLFF.

In its sample, this clonotype was seen a few times. The CDR3 region has the DNA TGTGCCAGCAGCGGTGAGGGGGCGCCCTACAATGAGCAGTTCTTC. This encodes CASSGEGAPYNEQFF. The rearrangement links TRBV7-8 to TRBJ2-1; 7 nucleotides match TRBD1. The CDR3 spans 15 residues. Germline CDR1 SGHVS, CDR2 FQNEAQ. V lost 5 bases, J lost 2 bases, and 6 bases stayed unmatched.